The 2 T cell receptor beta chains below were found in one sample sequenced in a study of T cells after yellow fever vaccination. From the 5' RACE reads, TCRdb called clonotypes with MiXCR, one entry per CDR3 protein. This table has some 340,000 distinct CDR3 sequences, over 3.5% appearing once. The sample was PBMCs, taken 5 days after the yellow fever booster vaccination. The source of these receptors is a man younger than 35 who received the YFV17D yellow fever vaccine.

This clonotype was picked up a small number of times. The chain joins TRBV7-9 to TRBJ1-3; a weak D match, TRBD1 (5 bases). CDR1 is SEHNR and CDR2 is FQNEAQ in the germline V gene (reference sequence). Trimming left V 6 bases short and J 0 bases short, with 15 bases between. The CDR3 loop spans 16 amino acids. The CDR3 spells CASRNTGTDSGNTIYF. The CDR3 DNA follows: TGTGCCAGCAGGAATACCGGGACGGACTCTGGAAACACCATATATTTT.

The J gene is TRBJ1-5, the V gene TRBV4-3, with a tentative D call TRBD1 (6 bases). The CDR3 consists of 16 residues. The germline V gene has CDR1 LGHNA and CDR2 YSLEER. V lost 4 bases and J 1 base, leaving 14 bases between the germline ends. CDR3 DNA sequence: TGCGCCAGCAGCCCCGGGGGGCTCGCGAGCAATCAGCCCCAGCATTTT. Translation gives CASSPGGLASNQPQHF.